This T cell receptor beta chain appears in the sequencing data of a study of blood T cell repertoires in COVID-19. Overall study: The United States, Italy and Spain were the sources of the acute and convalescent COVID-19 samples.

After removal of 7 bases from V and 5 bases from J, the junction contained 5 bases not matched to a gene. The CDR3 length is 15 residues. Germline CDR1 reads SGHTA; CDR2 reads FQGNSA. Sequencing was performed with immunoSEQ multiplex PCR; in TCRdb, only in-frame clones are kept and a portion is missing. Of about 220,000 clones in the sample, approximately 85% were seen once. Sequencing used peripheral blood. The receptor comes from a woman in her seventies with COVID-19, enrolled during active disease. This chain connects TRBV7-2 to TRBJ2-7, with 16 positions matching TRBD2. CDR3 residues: CASKGTSGRADEQYF. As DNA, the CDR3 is TGTGCCAGCAAAGGGACTAGCGGGAGGGCAGACGAGCAGTACTTC.